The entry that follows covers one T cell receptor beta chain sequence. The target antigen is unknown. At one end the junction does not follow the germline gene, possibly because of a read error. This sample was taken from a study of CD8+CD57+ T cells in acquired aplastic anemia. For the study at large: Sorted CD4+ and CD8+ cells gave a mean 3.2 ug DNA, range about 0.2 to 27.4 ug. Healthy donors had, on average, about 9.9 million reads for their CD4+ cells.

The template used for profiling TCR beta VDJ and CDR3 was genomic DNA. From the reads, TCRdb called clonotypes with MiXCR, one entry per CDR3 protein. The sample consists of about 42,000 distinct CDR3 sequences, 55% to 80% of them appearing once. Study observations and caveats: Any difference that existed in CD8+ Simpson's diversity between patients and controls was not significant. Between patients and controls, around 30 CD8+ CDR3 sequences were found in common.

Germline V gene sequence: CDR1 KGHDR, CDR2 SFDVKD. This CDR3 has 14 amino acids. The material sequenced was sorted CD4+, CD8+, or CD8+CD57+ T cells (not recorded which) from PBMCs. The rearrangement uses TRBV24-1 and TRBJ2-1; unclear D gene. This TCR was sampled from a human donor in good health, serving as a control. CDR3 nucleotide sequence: TGTGCCACCACGAACATTTCCTCCCACAATGAGCAGTTCTTC. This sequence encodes CATTNISSHNEQFF.